This T cell receptor beta chain was profiled in a study of identical twins. The V gene end was trimmed by 2 bases and the J gene end by 4 bases; junction bases not matched to a gene: 5. This CDR3 contains 15 residues. Germline V gene lookup returns CDR1 SGHRS and CDR2 YFSETQ. TCRdb reprocessed the 5' RACE reads with MiXCR, giving one entry per CDR3 protein. The sample has 500,000 to 650,000 distinct CDR3 sequences; around 24% are singletons. This clonotype has just a few counts. Its matching antigen is unknown. Broader study findings: Where out-of-frame alpha sequences were twin-shared, they showed excess low generation probability. Cross-sectional statistics underpinned the conclusions; the same donors were not followed. Reduced insertions were recorded for abundant cord blood beta clonotypes, with no such pattern in memory repertoires.

The data also belong to a second study, concerning yellow fever vaccine responses in identical twins. As that study records: Twins showed a vaccine T cell response that reportedly seemed partly convergent, partly personalized.

Sequencing used CD4+ T cells sorted from blood. The sequence came from a woman between 18 and 29 years old in good health. The genes are TRBV5-1 and TRBJ2-1; TRBD1 agrees at 8 bases. CDR3 amino acids: CASSLTGGFYNEQFF. For the CDR3, the DNA is TGCGCCAGCAGCTTAACAGGGGGATTTTACAATGAGCAGTTCTTC. Variable domain in full (rest from reference TRBV5-1 and TRBJ2-1): KAGVTQTPRYLIKTRGQQVTLSCSPISGHRSVSWYQQTPGQGLQFLFEYFSETQRNKGNFPGRFSGRQFSNSRSEMNVSTLELGDSALYLCASSLTGGFYNEQFFGPGTRLTVL.